This TCR beta chain was observed in a study of shared clonotypes between healthy human individuals. Study observations and caveats: Sampling used blood alone; tissue repertoires probably differ. Sorted-subset sequencing, rarefaction showed, was incomplete despite large depth.

Every immunoSEQ plate was one replicate of a subset's evenly spread DNA. Here immunoSEQ multiplex PCR was the method, and the copy in TCRdb shows in-frame clones only, minus some. The top ten hold 0.13% of the sample, which has about 2 million clones, 95% seen once. On this clone itself: Its cognate antigen is unknown. Different DNA sequences within this sample yield the same CDR3.

The V end was cut by 0 bases, the J end by 3 bases, with 6 bases between. Per the germline V gene, CDR1 is ENHRY and CDR2 is SYGVKD. CDR3 length: 13 residues. This clonotype originated in a man aged 18 to 30 in good health. Source material: naive CD4+ T cells sorted from blood. Described subset: CD45RA+ positively selected. The V gene is TRBV10-3, the J gene TRBJ2-7; D is unclear. The DNA for the CDR3 is TGTGCCATCAGTGAGTCATTCAGCTACGAGCAGTACTTC. This translates into CAISESFSYEQYF.